These 4 T cell receptor beta chains were sequenced from one sample in a study of blood T cell repertoires in COVID-19. Clones were sequenced by immunoSEQ multiplex PCR, and TCRdb holds only the in-frame ones, with some missing. The sample lists over 10,000 clones; about 80% were seen once. The sequenced material came from peripheral blood. Every receptor here comes from an elderly woman with acute or convalescent COVID-19.

The chain links TRBV18 to TRBJ2-7; 9 bases fit TRBD1. Germline lookup yields CDR1 KGHSH and CDR2 LQKENI. This CDR3 comprises 15 residues. V lost 5 bases and J lost 2; bases outside the gene matches: 7. The DNA for the CDR3 is TGTGCCAGCTCAACGGGACAGGGATCGGCCTACGAGCAGTACTTC. Its translation: CASSTGQGSAYEQYF.

This chain joins TRBV4-1 and TRBJ1-1, with D perhaps matching TRBD1 (6 bases). Germline V gene sequence: CDR1 MGHRA, CDR2 YSYEKL. Trimming took off 1 base at V and 3 bases at J, with 21 bases between the two ends. The CDR3 length is 18 residues. CDR3 DNA: TGCGCCAGCAGCCAAGGAGGTCTGTTGGGCAGGGGATACACTGAAGCTTTCTTT. This codes for CASSQGGLLGRGYTEAFF.

V and J are TRBV18 and TRBJ1-6, with 8 bases that match TRBD1. Germline V gives CDR1 KGHSH, CDR2 LQKENI. This CDR3 contains 15 residues. V lost 0 bases and J lost 6; bases outside the gene matches: 1. The CDR3 reads CASSPPGQANSPLHF. The CDR3 DNA follows: TGTGCCAGCTCACCACCGGGACAGGCTAATTCACCCCTCCACTTT.

The chain has TRBV5-1 and TRBJ2-5; D not resolved. Germline lookup yields CDR1 SGHRS and CDR2 YFSETQ. V lost 0 bases, J lost 4 bases, and 4 bases lay in between. This CDR3 spans 12 amino acids. The DNA for the CDR3 is TGCGCCAGCAGCTTGGTTAGAGAGACCCAGTACTTC. Its translation: CASSLVRETQYF.